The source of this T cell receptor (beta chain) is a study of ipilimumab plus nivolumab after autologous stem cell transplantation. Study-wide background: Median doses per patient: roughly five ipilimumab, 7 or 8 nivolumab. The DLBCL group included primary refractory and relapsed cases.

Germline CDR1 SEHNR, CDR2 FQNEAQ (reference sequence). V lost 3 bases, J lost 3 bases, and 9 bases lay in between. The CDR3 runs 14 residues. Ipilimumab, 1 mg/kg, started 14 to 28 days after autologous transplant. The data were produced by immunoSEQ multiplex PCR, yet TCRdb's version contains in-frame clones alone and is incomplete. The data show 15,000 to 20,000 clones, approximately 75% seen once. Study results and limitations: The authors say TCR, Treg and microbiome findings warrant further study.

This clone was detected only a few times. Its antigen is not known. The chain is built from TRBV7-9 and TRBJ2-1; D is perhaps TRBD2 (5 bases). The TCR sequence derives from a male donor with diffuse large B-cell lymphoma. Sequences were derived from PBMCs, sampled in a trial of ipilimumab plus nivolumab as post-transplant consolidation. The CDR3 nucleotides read TGTGCCAGCAGCTTCAGCGGACGCTACAATGAGCAGTTCTTC. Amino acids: CASSFSGRYNEQFF.